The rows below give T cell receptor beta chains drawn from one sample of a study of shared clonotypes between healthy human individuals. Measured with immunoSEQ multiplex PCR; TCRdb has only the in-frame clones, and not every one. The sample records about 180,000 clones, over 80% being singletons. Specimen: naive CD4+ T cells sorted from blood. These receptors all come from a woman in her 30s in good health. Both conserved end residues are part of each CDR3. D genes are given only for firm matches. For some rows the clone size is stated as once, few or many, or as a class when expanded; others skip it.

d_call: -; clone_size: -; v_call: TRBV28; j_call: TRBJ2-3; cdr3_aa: CASSSPSLGTDTQYF; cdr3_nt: TGTGCCAGCAGTTCCCCCAGCCTAGGCACAGATACGCAGTATTTT
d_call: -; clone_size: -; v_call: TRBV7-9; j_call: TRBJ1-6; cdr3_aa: CASSQDVGNSPLHF; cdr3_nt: TGTGCCAGCAGTCAAGACGTAGGAAATTCACCCCTCCACTTT
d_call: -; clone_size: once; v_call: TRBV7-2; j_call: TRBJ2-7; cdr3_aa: CASSLASPRTSLLPFYEQYF; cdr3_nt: TGTGCCAGCAGCTTAGCGAGTCCTAGGACCTCCCTCCTTCCCTTCTACGAGCAGTACTTC
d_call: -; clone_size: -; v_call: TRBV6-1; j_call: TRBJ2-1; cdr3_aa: CASSEDTFSYNEQFF; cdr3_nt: TGTGCCAGCAGTGAGGACACCTTCTCCTACAATGAGCAGTTCTTC
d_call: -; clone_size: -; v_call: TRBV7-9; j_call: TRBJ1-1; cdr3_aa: CASSLGGSGEAFF; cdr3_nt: TGTGCCAGCAGCTTAGGAGGGAGTGGTGAAGCTTTCTTT
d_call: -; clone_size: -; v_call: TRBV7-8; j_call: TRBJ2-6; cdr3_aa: CASSDIPAGASGANVLTF; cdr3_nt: TGTGCCAGCAGCGATATCCCTGCCGGGGCCTCTGGGGCCAACGTCCTGACTTTC
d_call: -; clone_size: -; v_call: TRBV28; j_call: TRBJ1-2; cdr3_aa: CASRQKFWAATEGYTF; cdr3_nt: TGTGCCAGCAGGCAAAAATTCTGGGCCGCCACAGAGGGCTACACCTTC
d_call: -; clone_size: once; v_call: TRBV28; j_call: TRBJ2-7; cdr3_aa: CASSPDPLGQYF; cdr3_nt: TGTGCCAGCAGTCCTGACCCCTTGGGGCAGTACTTC
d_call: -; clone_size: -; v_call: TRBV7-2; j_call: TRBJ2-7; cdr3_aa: CASSLAEGSYEQYF; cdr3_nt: TGTGCCAGCAGCTTAGCGGAGGGGTCCTACGAGCAGTACTTC
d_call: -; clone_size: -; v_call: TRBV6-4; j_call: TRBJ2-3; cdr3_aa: CASSQQGAGATDTQYF; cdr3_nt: TGTGCCAGCAGCCAGCAAGGGGCGGGGGCCACAGATACGCAGTATTTT
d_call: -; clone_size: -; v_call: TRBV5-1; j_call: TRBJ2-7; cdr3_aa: CASSLAGTIYEQYF; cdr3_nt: TGCGCCAGCAGCTTGGCAGGGACAATCTACGAGCAGTACTTC
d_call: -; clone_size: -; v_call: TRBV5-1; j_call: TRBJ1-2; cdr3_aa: CASSLGRPPRDGYTF; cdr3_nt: TGCGCCAGCAGCTTGGGGAGGCCGCCGAGGGATGGCTACACCTTC
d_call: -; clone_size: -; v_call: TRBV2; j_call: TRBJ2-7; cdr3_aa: CASKTGGAEQYF; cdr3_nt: TGTGCCAGCAAAACCGGGGGCGCCGAGCAGTACTTC
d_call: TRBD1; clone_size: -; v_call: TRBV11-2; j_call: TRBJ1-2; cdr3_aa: CASRNRGVYGYTF; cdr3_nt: TGTGCCAGCAGAAACAGGGGCGTCTATGGCTACACCTTC
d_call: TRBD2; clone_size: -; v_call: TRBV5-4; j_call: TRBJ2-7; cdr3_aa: CASSPTSGYEQYF; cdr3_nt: TGTGCCAGCAGCCCGACTAGCGGCTACGAGCAGTACTTC
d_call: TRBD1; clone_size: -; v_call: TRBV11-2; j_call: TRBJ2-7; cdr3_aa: CASSKRQGAYEQYF; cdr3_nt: TGTGCCAGCAGCAAGCGGCAGGGGGCCTACGAGCAGTACTTC
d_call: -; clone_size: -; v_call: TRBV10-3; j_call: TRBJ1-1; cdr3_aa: CAITGTGNTEAFF; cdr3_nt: TGTGCCATCACAGGGACTGGGAACACTGAAGCTTTCTTT
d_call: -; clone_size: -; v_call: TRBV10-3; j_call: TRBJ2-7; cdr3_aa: CAISESVNYPRGEQYF; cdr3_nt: TGTGCCATCAGTGAGTCGGTGAACTACCCGAGAGGCGAGCAGTACTTC
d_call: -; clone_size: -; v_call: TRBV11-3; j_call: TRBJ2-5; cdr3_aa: CASSQTGSRKETQYF; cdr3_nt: TGTGCCAGCAGCCAGACAGGCTCCCGTAAAGAGACCCAGTACTTC
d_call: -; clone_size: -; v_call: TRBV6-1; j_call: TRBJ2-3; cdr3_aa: CASSEYREGDTQYF; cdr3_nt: TGTGCCAGCAGTGAATATCGAGAAGGAGATACGCAGTATTTT
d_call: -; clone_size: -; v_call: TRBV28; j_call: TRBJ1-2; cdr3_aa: CASSLVGRGYTF; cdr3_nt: TGTGCCAGCAGTTTGGTGGGGCGGGGCTACACCTTC
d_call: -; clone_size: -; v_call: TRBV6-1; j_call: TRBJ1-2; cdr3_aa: CASSPLDLGYGYTF; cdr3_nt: TGTGCCAGCAGCCCTTTGGACCTTGGCTATGGCTACACCTTC
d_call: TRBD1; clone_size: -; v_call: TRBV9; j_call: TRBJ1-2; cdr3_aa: CASSTGEGYGYTF; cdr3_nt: TGTGCCAGCAGCACAGGGGAGGGCTATGGCTACACCTTC
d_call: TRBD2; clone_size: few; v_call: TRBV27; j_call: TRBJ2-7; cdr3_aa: CASSESGDVPTGRYF; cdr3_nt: TGTGCCAGCAGTGAAAGCGGGGACGTACCTACGGGGCGGTACTTC
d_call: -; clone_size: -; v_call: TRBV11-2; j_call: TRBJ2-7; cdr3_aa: CASSRLANEQYF; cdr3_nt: TGTGCCAGCAGCCGCCTAGCGAACGAGCAGTACTTC
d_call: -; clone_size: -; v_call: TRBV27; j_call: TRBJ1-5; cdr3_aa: CASSSGEVAQPQHF; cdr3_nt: TGTGCCAGCAGTTCCGGGGAGGTGGCTCAGCCCCAGCATTTT
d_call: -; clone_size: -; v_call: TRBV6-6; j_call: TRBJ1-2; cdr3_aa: CASSLDGDYGYTF; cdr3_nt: TGTGCCAGCAGCTTGGACGGGGACTATGGCTACACCTTC
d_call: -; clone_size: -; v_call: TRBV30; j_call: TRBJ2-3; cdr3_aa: CAWKGGISTDTQYF; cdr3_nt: TGTGCCTGGAAGGGGGGCATTAGCACAGATACGCAGTATTTT
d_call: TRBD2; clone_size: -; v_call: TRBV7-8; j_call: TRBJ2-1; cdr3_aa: CASSLGTSGSSYNEQFF; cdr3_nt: TGTGCCAGCAGCCTAGGGACTAGCGGGAGTTCTTACAATGAGCAGTTCTTC